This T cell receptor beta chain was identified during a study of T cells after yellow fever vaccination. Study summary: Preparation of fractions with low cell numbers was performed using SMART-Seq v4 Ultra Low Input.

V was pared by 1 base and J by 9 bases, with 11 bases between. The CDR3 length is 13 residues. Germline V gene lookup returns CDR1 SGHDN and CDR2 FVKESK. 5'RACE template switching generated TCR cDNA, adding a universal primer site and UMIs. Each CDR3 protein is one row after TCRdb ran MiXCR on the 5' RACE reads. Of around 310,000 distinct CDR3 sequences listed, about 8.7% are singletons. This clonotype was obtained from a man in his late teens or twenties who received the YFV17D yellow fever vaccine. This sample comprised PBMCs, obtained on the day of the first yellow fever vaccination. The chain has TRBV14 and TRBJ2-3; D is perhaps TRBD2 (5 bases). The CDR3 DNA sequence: TGTGCCAGCAGCCAAGGCGGTGGCGGGACGCAGTATTTT. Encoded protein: CASSQGGGGTQYF.